The 5 T cell receptor beta chains listed next were all sequenced from one sample in a study of blood T cells in healthy people across ages. The second PCR ran about 6 to 12 cycles with a sample-barcoded 5' primer and J-beta primers. From the 5' RACE reads, TCRdb called clonotypes with MiXCR, one entry per CDR3 protein. The sample has fewer than 1 million distinct CDR3 sequences, roughly 44% seen once. Material for sequencing was blood. The origin of the receptors is a man aged 55 to 70 in good health.

The rearrangement links TRBV7-2 to TRBJ1-5, with D possibly being TRBD1 (6 bases). There are 18 residues in the CDR3. V gave up 5 bases and J gave up 1 base, with 21 bases separating them. Germline values: CDR1 SGHTA, CDR2 FQGNSA. The CDR3 sequence is CASSRSWGAGKSNQPQHF. The CDR3 DNA is TGTGCCAGCAGCCGCTCTTGGGGGGCTGGTAAGAGCAATCAGCCCCAGCATTTT.

Concerning this clonotype: The junction shows a germline mismatch at one end, possibly a read error. The CDR3 loop reads CVSRDQNQPQHF. CDR3 in DNA: TGTGTCAGCCGAGACCAAAATCAGCCCCAGCATTTT. The gene calls are TRBV2 and TRBJ1-5, with D unresolved. Germline V gene data show CDR1 as SNHLY and CDR2 as FYNNEI. The CDR3 length is 12 residues.

This sequence joins TRBV2 and TRBJ1-1, with D possibly being TRBD1 (5 bases). From germline, CDR1 is SNHLY and CDR2 FYNNEI. There are 13 residues in the CDR3. Trimming took 6 bases from V and 4 from J, leaving 12 bases between them. CDR3 bases: TGTGCCAGCAGATCAGGGATGGGCACTGAAGCTTTCTTT. It is translated as CASRSGMGTEAFF.

The genes are TRBV7-9 and TRBJ2-7; no firm D call. The CDR3 length is 14 residues. The ends were cut back, 3 bases at V and 3 bases at J, with 12 bases in the middle. Germline assignment: CDR1 SEHNR and CDR2 FQNEAQ (reference sequence). The CDR3: CASSLGRTNYEQYF. CDR3 DNA sequence: TGTGCCAGCAGCTTGGGCAGGACGAACTACGAGCAGTACTTC.

V is TRBV20-1 and J is TRBJ2-1; maybe TRBD1 (6 bases). With 4 bases removed from V and 4 bases from J, the gap between germline ends came to 20 bases. The CDR3 contains 16 residues. In germline, CDR1 is DFQATT, CDR2 SNEGSKA (reference sequence). Written as DNA, the CDR3 is TGCAGTGCTACCCGACTCTCCGGGACACCTTACAATGAGCAGTTCTTC. This translates into CSATRLSGTPYNEQFF.